This T cell receptor beta chain was observed in a study of T-cell reconstitution after alpha-beta-depleted transplantation in children. The TCRbeta library incorporated unique molecular identifiers. TCRdb used MiXCR to reprocess the PCR reads, holding one entry per CDR3 protein. The sample carries about 110,000 distinct CDR3 sequences, about a tenth recorded once. CDR1 is SGHRS, CDR2 YFSETQ, per germline. CDR3 length: 11 residues. Trimming stripped 3 bases from V and 7 bases from J, with 8 bases between. About this clonotype itself: A much larger clone sits a single nucleotide away, making a read error possible.

This TCR was sampled from a human donor who donated a stem cell graft to a child with acute lymphoblastic leukemia. The J gene is TRBJ2-7, the V gene TRBV5-1; unclear D gene. The sequences come from PBMCs from the stem cell graft donor, collected from the stem cell graft. The CDR3 DNA follows: TGCGCCAGCAGCTCCTGGAGTGAGCAGTACTTC. Its protein is CASSSWSEQYF.